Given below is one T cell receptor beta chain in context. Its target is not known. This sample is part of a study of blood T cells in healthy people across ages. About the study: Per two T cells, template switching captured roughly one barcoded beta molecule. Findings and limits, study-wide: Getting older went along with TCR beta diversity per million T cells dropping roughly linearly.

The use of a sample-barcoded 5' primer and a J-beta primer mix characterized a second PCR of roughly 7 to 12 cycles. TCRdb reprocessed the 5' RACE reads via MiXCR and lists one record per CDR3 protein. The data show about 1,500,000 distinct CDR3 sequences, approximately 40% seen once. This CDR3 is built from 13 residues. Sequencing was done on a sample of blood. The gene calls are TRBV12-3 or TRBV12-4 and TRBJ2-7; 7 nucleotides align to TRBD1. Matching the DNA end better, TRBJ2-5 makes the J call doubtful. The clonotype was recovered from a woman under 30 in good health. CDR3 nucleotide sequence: TGTGCCAGCTGTGTTCGACAGGGTGGGACCCAGTACTTC. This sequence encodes CASCVRQGGTQYF.